The sequence of this TCR beta chain was determined in a study of somatic mutations in cytotoxic T cells in rheumatoid arthritis. Study information: Blood samples of about 29 ml were drawn from patients (in EDTA) right after diagnosis and before any treatment. Some V beta antibody-stained T-cell populations were flow-sorted at nearly 100% purity, including V beta1+ cells sequenced for TCRB.

Produced via immunoSEQ multiplex PCR; TCRdb's table is partial and in-frame only. The sample shows roughly 5,500 clones, 80% to 85% of them seen only once. This CDR3 region has 13 residues. Trimming removed 10 bases from V and 4 bases from J; junction bases left unmatched: 6. Looked up from germline, CDR1 is MNHEY and CDR2 is SMNVEV (reference sequence). In regard to this clone: Its antigen is currently unknown.

Overall study findings and caveats: With about 60 patients examined, 8 had a largest CD8+ clone exceeding 20% of CD8+ cells.

The chain links TRBV27 to TRBJ2-7; 11 bases align to TRBD2. This receptor was obtained from a woman aged 45-65 years with rheumatoid arthritis. The sequenced sample consisted of CD8+ T cells sorted from blood. The CDR3, as DNA: TGTGCCACCGGGGGACTAGCGGAATACGAGCAGTACTTC. Protein sequence: CATGGLAEYEQYF.